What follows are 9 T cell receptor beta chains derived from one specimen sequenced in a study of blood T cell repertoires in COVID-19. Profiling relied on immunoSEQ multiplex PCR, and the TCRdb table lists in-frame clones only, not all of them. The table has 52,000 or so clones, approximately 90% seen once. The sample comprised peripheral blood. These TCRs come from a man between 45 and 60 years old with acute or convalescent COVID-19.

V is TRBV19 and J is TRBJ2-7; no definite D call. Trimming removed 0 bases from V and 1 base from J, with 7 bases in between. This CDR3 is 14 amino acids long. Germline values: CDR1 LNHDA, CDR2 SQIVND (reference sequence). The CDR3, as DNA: TGTGCCAGTAGTATAGATCCACATTCCTACGAGCAGTACTTC. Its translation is CASSIDPHSYEQYF.

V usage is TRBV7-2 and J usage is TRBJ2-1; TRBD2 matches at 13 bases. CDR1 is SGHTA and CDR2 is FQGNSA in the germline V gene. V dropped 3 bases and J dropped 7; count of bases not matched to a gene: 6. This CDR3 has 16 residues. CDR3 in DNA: TGTGCCAGCAGCTTCCGATGGACTAGCGGGAGTAATGAGCAGTTCTTC. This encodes CASSFRWTSGSNEQFF.

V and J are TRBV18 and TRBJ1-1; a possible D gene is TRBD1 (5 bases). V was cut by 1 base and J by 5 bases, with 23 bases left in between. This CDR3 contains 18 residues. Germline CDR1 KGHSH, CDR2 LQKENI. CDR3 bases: TGTGCCAGCTCACCACGGCAAACAGGTGGATTCGGGGGAACTGAAGCTTTCTTT. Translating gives CASSPRQTGGFGGTEAFF.

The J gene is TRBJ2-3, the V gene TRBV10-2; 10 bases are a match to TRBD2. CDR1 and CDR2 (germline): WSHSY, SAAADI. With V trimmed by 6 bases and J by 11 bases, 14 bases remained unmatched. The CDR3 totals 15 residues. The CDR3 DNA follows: TGCGCCAGCAGCGAGGTAGGGCTAGCGGGAGTGAAGCAGTATTTT. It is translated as CASSEVGLAGVKQYF.

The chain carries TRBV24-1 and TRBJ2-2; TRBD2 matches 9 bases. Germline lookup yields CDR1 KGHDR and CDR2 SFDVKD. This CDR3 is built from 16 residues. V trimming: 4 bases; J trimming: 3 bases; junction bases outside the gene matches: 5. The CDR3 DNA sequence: TGTGCCACCAGTGAGGCACTAGCGGGTCACACCGGGGAGCTGTTTTTT. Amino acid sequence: CATSEALAGHTGELFF.

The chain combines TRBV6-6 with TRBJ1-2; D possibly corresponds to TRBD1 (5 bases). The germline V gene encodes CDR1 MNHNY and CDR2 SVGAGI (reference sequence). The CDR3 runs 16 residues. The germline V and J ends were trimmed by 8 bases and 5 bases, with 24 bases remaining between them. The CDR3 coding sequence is TGTGCCAGCCTTTTCGTAGTATCGGGGGAGGGGTATGGCTACACCTTC. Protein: CASLFVVSGEGYGYTF.

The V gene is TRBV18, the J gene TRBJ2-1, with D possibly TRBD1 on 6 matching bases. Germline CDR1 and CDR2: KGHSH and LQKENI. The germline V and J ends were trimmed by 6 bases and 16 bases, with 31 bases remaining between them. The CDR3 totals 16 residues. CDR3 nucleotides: TGTGCCAGCTCCCCAAGACCCCCTGCAGGGGATACATACCCCTTCTTC. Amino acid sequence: CASSPRPPAGDTYPFF.

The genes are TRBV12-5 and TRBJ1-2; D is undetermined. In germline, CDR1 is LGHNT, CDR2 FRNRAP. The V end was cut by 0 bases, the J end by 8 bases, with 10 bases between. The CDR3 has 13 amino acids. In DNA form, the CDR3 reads TGTGCTAGTGGTTTGGTACACGGGGAAGGCTACACCTTC. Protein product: CASGLVHGEGYTF.

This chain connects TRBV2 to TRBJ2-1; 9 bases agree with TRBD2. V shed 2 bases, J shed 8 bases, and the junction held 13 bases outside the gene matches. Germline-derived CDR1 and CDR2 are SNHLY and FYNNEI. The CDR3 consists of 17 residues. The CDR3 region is CASSELFQAGGGDEQFF. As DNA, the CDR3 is TGTGCCAGCAGTGAACTCTTCCAAGCGGGAGGAGGGGATGAGCAGTTCTTC. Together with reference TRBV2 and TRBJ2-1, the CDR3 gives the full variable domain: EPEVTQTPSHQVTQMGQEVILRCVPISNHLYFYWYRQILGQKVEFLVSFYNNEISEKSEIFDDQFSVERPDGSNFTLKIRSTKLEDSAMYFCASSELFQAGGGDEQFFGPGTRLTVL.